A selection of T cell receptor beta chains follows, all from one sample in a study of beta chain features in type 1 diabetes. Using immunoSEQ multiplex PCR, the repertoire was profiled, and TCRdb retains in-frame clones only, with some absent. The data show 300,000 to 400,000 clones, around 10% seen once. The sequencing sample was made of central memory CD4+ T cells from blood. Receptors originate from a man between 25 and 39 years old with type 1 diabetes. Each CDR3 is given with its conserved first and last residue. The order of the fields is D gene, V gene, clone size, J gene, CDR3 DNA, CDR3 protein. A D gene is named only where the DNA matches it firmly. Not every row has a clone size; where given, it reads once, few, many or a size class.

.	TRBV29-1	.	TRBJ2-7	TGCAGCGTTGGCAACTCCTACGAGCAGTACTTC	CSVGNSYEQYF
TRBD1	TRBV28	few	TRBJ2-5	TGTGCCAGCAGTCAGGGGGCAAGAAAAGAGACCCAGTACTTC	CASSQGARKETQYF
.	TRBV18	.	TRBJ2-5	TGTGCCAGCTCGCCCTATTCCGGGGCGACGGTAGTGCAGTACTTC	CASSPYSGATVVQYF
.	TRBV7-2	.	TRBJ1-2	TGTGCCAGCAGCTTGGATCGGGAGGACTATGGCTACACCTTC	CASSLDREDYGYTF
TRBD1	TRBV7-2	many	TRBJ2-3	TGTGCCAGCAGCTTAGGTTTCGGGACAGGGAAGGCAGATACGCAGTATTTT	CASSLGFGTGKADTQYF
TRBD1	TRBV19	few	TRBJ1-2	TGTGCCAGTAGTTCACAGGACAGGGCGCGTGGCTACACCTTC	CASSSQDRARGYTF
.	TRBV10-3	.	TRBJ2-3	TGTGCCAGCAGTCCAAGGACAATTAGCACAGATACGCAGTATTTT	CASSPRTISTDTQYF
TRBD1	TRBV7-2	few	TRBJ2-7	TGTGCCAGCAGCTGGGGACAGCAATACGAGCAGTACTTC	CASSWGQQYEQYF
TRBD2	TRBV5-1	.	TRBJ2-5	TGCGCCAGCAGCTTCAACCTAGCGGGCCAAGAGACCCAGTACTTC	CASSFNLAGQETQYF
.	TRBV30	few	TRBJ1-3	TGTGCCCGGGGGGCCCAATCCCGCACCATATATTTT	CARGAQSRTIYF
TRBD1	TRBV5-1	few	TRBJ2-5	TGCGCCAGCAGCCTTGACAGGGGGACCACTAAAATAGAGACCCAGTACTTC	CASSLDRGTTKIETQYF
TRBD1	TRBV30	few	TRBJ1-1	TGTGCCTGGAACAAGGACGGACAGGGGAGGACTGAAGCTTTCTTT	CAWNKDGQGRTEAFF
TRBD2	TRBV28	.	TRBJ2-5	TGTGCCAGCAGTTTAGGCTTTGGGGAGGGGCAAGAGACCCAGTACTTC	CASSLGFGEGQETQYF
.	TRBV6-6	few	TRBJ1-2	TGTGCCAGCAGTTACGCCGGGGCGGGCTATGGCTACACCTTC	CASSYAGAGYGYTF
TRBD1	TRBV6-4	once	TRBJ1-2	TGTGCCAGCAGTCTCGGGACAGGGGCGGGCTACACCTTC	CASSLGTGAGYTF
.	TRBV30	few	TRBJ2-3	TGTGCCTGGGACACGGGCGGTACGCAGTATTTT	CAWDTGGTQYF
.	TRBV12-2	few	TRBJ1-5	TGTGCAAGTCGCCGAAAATCGGGACAGGGGGCAGTTCAGCCCCAGCATTTT	CASRRKSGQGAVQPQHF
TRBD1	TRBV10-3	many	TRBJ1-1	TGTGCCACCCTCAGGGGGCTCGGCACTGAAGCTTTCTTT	CATLRGLGTEAFF
.	TRBV5-1	few	TRBJ1-1	TGCGCCAGCAGCTTGGACGTGGGGCTCCACACTGAAGCTTTCTTT	CASSLDVGLHTEAFF
TRBD2	TRBV28	.	TRBJ2-7	TGTGCCAGCAGAGGCTGGACTAGCGGAGTCTACGAGCAGTACTTC	CASRGWTSGVYEQYF
.	TRBV4-2	.	TRBJ2-2	TGTGCCAGCAGCCAAGATAGAGGTAGCGTGAACACCGGGGAGCTGTTTTTT	CASSQDRGSVNTGELFF
.	TRBV7-9	.	TRBJ2-1	TGTGCCAGCAGCCAATCCTACAATGAGCAGTTCTTC	CASSQSYNEQFF
.	TRBV9	.	TRBJ2-4	TGTGCCAGCAGCCAAGAGGGGGGCAGTTTAGCCAAAAACATTCAGTACTTC	CASSQEGGSLAKNIQYF
.	TRBV5-1	few	TRBJ2-7	TGCGCCAGTCGCGGGCAGACGAATTCCTACGAGCAGTACTTC	CASRGQTNSYEQYF
TRBD2	TRBV4-1	few	TRBJ2-5	TGCGCCAGCAGCCCCCTCCCGGGAGATAGCGGGAGTCTTTGGGAGACCCAGTACTTC	CASSPLPGDSGSLWETQYF
.	TRBV27	.	TRBJ1-1	TGTGCCAGCAGGCTCCGGGACGGAAGAATGAACACTGAAGCTTTCTTT	CASRLRDGRMNTEAFF
.	TRBV7-8	.	TRBJ2-3	TGTGCCAGCAGCCCAAAGGCGGGAGATACGCAGTATTTT	CASSPKAGDTQYF
.	TRBV5-1	few	TRBJ2-1	TGCGCCAGCAGCGAATCCCGGGTGGGGGATGAGCAGTTCTTC	CASSESRVGDEQFF
.	TRBV7-9	many	TRBJ1-5	TGTGCCAGCAGCTTAGCCCCCTTTGGCAGGGTAGGACGGCAGCCCCAGCATTTT	CASSLAPFGRVGRQPQHF
.	TRBV6-6	.	TRBJ2-2	TGTGCCAGCAGCTTGGGTCCTGGGAACACCGGGGAGCTGTTTTTT	CASSLGPGNTGELFF
TRBD2	TRBV5-1	.	TRBJ2-5	TGCGCCAGCAGCCCTCGACTAGCGGGGGGGCTAGAGACCCAGTACTTC	CASSPRLAGGLETQYF
TRBD2	TRBV19	many	TRBJ2-1	TGTGCCAGTAGGGGACTAGCGGGAGCAGCCCACAATGAGCAGTTCTTC	CASRGLAGAAHNEQFF
.	TRBV5-4	few	TRBJ2-2	TGTGCCAGCAGCGCCCTAGTGGAGCTGTTTTTT	CASSALVELFF
.	TRBV7-6	few	TRBJ2-2	TGTGCCAGCAGCTTTTCAGGCAAAAACACCGGGGAGCTGTTTTTT	CASSFSGKNTGELFF
.	TRBV13	.	TRBJ2-4	TGTGCCAGCAGCCCCATCGGGATCGCCAAAAACATTCAGTACTTC	CASSPIGIAKNIQYF
TRBD2	TRBV18	.	TRBJ2-7	TGTGCCAGCTCAACGACTAGCGGGAGTTACGAGCAGTACTTC	CASSTTSGSYEQYF
.	TRBV11-2	.	TRBJ2-1	TGTGCCAGCAGCTTACGGAGTGGATGGGATGAGCAGTTCTTC	CASSLRSGWDEQFF
TRBD2	TRBV4-3	.	TRBJ2-1	TGCGCCAGCAGCCACAGACCGCGGGAGGAGCAGTTCTTC	CASSHRPREEQFF
TRBD1	TRBV15	few	TRBJ2-7	TGTGCCACCAGGGCGACAGGGTCCTACGAGCAGTACTTC	CATRATGSYEQYF
.	TRBV4-2	.	TRBJ1-4	TGTGCCAGCAGCCCGGACGACGGGAAACTGTTTTTT	CASSPDDGKLFF
.	TRBV14	few	TRBJ2-5	TGTGCCAGCAGCCAACAACCGTACAGTCAAGAGACCCAGTACTTC	CASSQQPYSQETQYF
TRBD1	TRBV7-9	many	TRBJ1-4	TGTGCCAGCAGCACCAGGGACAGGGGCTGGGATGAAAAACTGTTTTTT	CASSTRDRGWDEKLFF
.	TRBV5-4	few	TRBJ2-7	TGTGCCAGCAGCTTGGGGACCCCCAACGAGCAGTACTTC	CASSLGTPNEQYF
TRBD1	TRBV5-1	.	TRBJ2-3	TGCGCCAGCAGCTCCGGGGACAGGGGAGGAGATACGCAGTATTTT	CASSSGDRGGDTQYF
TRBD1	TRBV6-5	.	TRBJ2-7	TGTGCCAGCAGTGGGAGGACAGGGGAAGGTTACGAGCAGTACTTC	CASSGRTGEGYEQYF
.	TRBV5-1	few	TRBJ1-5	TGCGCCAGCAGCCTGGGAGCGGGCAATCAGCCCCAGCATTTT	CASSLGAGNQPQHF